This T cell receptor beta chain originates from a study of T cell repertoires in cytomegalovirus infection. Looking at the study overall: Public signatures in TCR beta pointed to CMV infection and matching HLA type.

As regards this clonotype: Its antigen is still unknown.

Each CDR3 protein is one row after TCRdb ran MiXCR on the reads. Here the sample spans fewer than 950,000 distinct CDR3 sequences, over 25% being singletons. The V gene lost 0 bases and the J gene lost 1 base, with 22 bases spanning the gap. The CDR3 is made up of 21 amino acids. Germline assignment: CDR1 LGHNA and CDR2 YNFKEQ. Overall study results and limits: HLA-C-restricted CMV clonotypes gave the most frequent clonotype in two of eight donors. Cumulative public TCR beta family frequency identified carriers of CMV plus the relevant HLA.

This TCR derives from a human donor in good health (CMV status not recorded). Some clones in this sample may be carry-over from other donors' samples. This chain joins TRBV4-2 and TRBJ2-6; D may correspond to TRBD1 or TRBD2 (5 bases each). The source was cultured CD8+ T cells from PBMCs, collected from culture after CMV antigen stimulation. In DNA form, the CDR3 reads TGTGCCAGCAGCCAAGACCGAGGCGGATTCTTGGGGGTTTCTGGGGCCAACGTCCTGACTTTC. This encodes CASSQDRGGFLGVSGANVLTF.